A selection of T cell receptor beta chains follows, all from one sample in a study of shared clonotypes between healthy human individuals. TCRdb's table, derived via immunoSEQ multiplex PCR, lists solely in-frame clones and lacks some. The sample yields some 470,000 clones, around 80% seen once. Sample: PBMCs. The receptors shown here come from a woman aged 40-49 years in good health. Some clones in this sample may be carry-over from other donors' samples. Both conserved end residues are part of each CDR3. The D gene is left open where the match is weak. Clone sizes are given selectively: once, few, many, or a class where the clone is expanded.

v_call	j_call	d_call	clone_size	cdr3_nt	cdr3_aa
TRBV2	TRBJ2-7	TRBD2	NA	TGTGCCAGCAGTGAACCGGGGGCTAGCGGGACCTACGAGCAGTACTTC	CASSEPGASGTYEQYF
TRBV7-3	TRBJ2-2	TRBD2	NA	TGTGCCAGCAGCTCCCGGGGGGGCCTCAAATCGAACACCGGGGAGCTGTTTTTT	CASSSRGGLKSNTGELFF
TRBV7-9	TRBJ2-7	NA	NA	TGTGCCAGCAGCCTCATCAACTACGAGCAGTACTTC	CASSLINYEQYF
TRBV11-2	TRBJ1-1	NA	few	TGTGCCAGCAGCTTTCAAGGGAGGGGGACTGAAGCTTTCTTT	CASSFQGRGTEAFF
TRBV10-3	TRBJ1-5	NA	NA	TGTGCCATCGGCGATCAGCCCCAGCATTTT	CAIGDQPQHF
TRBV19	TRBJ1-2	TRBD1	NA	TGTGCCAGTAGTATCACAGGGGTGGACTATGGCTACACCTTC	CASSITGVDYGYTF
TRBV29-1	TRBJ2-1	NA	NA	TGCAGCGTGGGTGGGTACTCCTACAATGAGCAGTTCTTC	CSVGGYSYNEQFF
TRBV6-1	TRBJ2-7	TRBD1	NA	TGTGCCAGCAATAGGGACAGGGCCTACGAGCAGTACTTC	CASNRDRAYEQYF
TRBV30	TRBJ1-6	NA	NA	TGTGCCTCCATCAGCTCCTATAATTCACCCCTCCACTTT	CASISSYNSPLHF
TRBV27	TRBJ2-1	NA	once	TGTGCCAGCAGTTTAGACGTGGGTGAGCAGTTCTTC	CASSLDVGEQFF
TRBV7-2	TRBJ2-3	NA	NA	TGTGCCAGCAGGCCGGGACCTCACATAGATACGCAGTATTTT	CASRPGPHIDTQYF
TRBV7-3	TRBJ2-2	TRBD2	NA	TGTGCCAGCAGCTTATCCCCGACTAGCGGGATTACCGGGGAGCTGTTTTTT	CASSLSPTSGITGELFF
TRBV5-6	TRBJ2-7	NA	NA	TGTGCCAGCAAAACCCTCGAGGGGGGGAAAAACGAGCAGTACTTC	CASKTLEGGKNEQYF
TRBV11-2	TRBJ2-3	NA	NA	TGTGCCAGCAGCTTTATGGTGAGAGCAGATACGCAGTATTTT	CASSFMVRADTQYF
TRBV7-6	TRBJ2-7	TRBD2	many	TGTGCCAGCAGCTCACAAACTAGCGGCGAGCAGTACTTC	CASSSQTSGEQYF
TRBV18	TRBJ1-2	TRBD1	NA	TGTGCCAGCTCACCACGGGTGTTTCAGGGGGCGCGTTCTTGGTCTGGCTACACCTTC	CASSPRVFQGARSWSGYTF
TRBV7-3	TRBJ2-1	TRBD2	NA	TGTGCCAGCAGCCCAATATCGACTAGCGGGAGACCTAGAAGTTCCTACAATGAGCAGTTCTTC	CASSPISTSGRPRSSYNEQFF
TRBV5-1	TRBJ2-2	NA	NA	TGCGCCAGCAGCCCCACGTCCGCGGGGAACACCGGGGAGCTGTTTTTT	CASSPTSAGNTGELFF
TRBV6-4	TRBJ2-3	NA	once	TGTGCCAGCAGTGCGGACAGCCATACGCAGTATTTT	CASSADSHTQYF
TRBV2	TRBJ2-5	NA	NA	TGTGCCAGCAGTGAAGCGCTTGGGGAGCAAGAGACCCAGTACTTC	CASSEALGEQETQYF
TRBV1	TRBJ1-1	NA	NA	TGCACCAGCAGCCCCACGGATGAAGCTTTCTTT	CTSSPTDEAFF
TRBV4-3	TRBJ2-2	NA	NA	TGCGCCAGCAGCCAATATCCAGGCGCGAACACCGGGGAGCTGTTTTTT	CASSQYPGANTGELFF
TRBV7-2	TRBJ2-2	NA	few	TGTGCCAGCAGCTTAGGACCGGACGGGGAGCTGTTTTTT	CASSLGPDGELFF
TRBV5-8	TRBJ1-5	NA	NA	TGTGCCAGCAGCCAAGATAGGGCGGGGTATCAGCCCCAGCATTTT	CASSQDRAGYQPQHF
TRBV5-4	TRBJ2-7	TRBD2	NA	TGTGCCAGTAGACTAGCGGAAACCTACGAGCAGTACTTC	CASRLAETYEQYF
TRBV5-6	TRBJ2-7	NA	NA	TGTGCCAGCAGCTTGGGGGGATGGACACACTACGAGCAGTACTTC	CASSLGGWTHYEQYF
TRBV19	TRBJ2-5	TRBD2	NA	TGTGCCAGTAGTGCGGGACTAGCGGAAGAGACCCAGTACTTC	CASSAGLAEETQYF
TRBV10-3	TRBJ1-2	NA	few	TGTGCCACCCTTTTTGAGTCCGACTATGGCTACACCTTC	CATLFESDYGYTF
TRBV29-1	TRBJ1-2	NA	NA	TGCAGCGTTGAAGAGGGAGACAGGTTTGGCTACACCTTC	CSVEEGDRFGYTF